The T cell receptor (beta chain) described here comes from a study of T cell changes during pregnancy in multiple sclerosis (dated by TCRdb to the late 2010s). About the full investigation: In women with multiple sclerosis, the researchers looked at how the T cell repertoire shifted as pregnancy progressed.

Points on this clone: Its antigen remains undetermined. There are no base qualities to consult, and no much larger clone falls within one base.

Library preparation employed the immunoSEQ multiplex PCR assay. In its TCRdb copy, this immuneACCESS table keeps in-frame sequences only and misses some clones. Where compared with another copy, unresolved V genes explain less than half of these, and the others have no known cause. Within this sample are approximately 70,000 clones, with roughly 90% of them counted one time only. Of the sample, more than 0.8% falls within the top ten clones. This specimen was peripheral blood, taken in the first trimester of pregnancy. The TCR was taken from a female donor in good health, enrolled as a control in a pregnancy study.

The nucleotide sequence is TGTGCCACCAGCAGAGGCGACTCCTCCTACAATGAGCAGTTCTTC. This translates into CATSRGDSSYNEQFF. In this chain, TRBV15 is recombined with TRBJ2-1; the D gene cannot be resolved reliably. Counted from cysteine to phenylalanine, this CDR3 has 15 amino acids. The only DNA kept is the CDR3, 45 bases in frame from the first base. At the junction V is shortened by 1 base and J by 0 bases, with 7 bases in between. The germline V gene (reference sequence) yields LNHNV for CDR1 and YYDKDF for CDR2.